Below, 20 T cell receptor beta chains from the same sample are listed, as sequenced in a study of blood T cell repertoires in COVID-19. Profiled with immunoSEQ multiplex PCR; TCRdb holds only in-frame clones, not every one. The repertoire holds about 61,000 clones, with 85% to 90% as singletons. Specimen: peripheral blood. These receptors all come from a woman in her forties or fifties with active or convalescent COVID-19.

The chain uses TRBV4-2 and TRBJ2-7; 7 nucleotides agree with TRBD2. Germline lookup yields CDR1 LGHNA and CDR2 YNFKEQ. J was trimmed by 2 bases and V by 0 bases; bases with no gene match: 10. The CDR3 is 17 amino acids. CDR3 amino acids: CASSQEIVQRGPYEQYF. CDR3 sequence (DNA): TGTGCCAGCAGCCAAGAAATAGTCCAGCGGGGCCCCTACGAGCAGTACTTC.

The genes are TRBV12-5 and TRBJ2-1, with TRBD2 identical over 10 bases. Germline V gene data show CDR1 as LGHNT and CDR2 as FRNRAP. This CDR3 spans 20 amino acids. Trimming took 4 bases from V and 0 from J; bases not matched to a gene: 15. The CDR3 region has the DNA TGTGCTAGTGGTTCCCCCACTAGCGGGATCCAACTTAGCTCCTACAATGAGCAGTTCTTC. This encodes CASGSPTSGIQLSSYNEQFF.

Details on this clone: The same CDR3 can be traced to other DNA sequences in this sample. The CDR3 nucleotides read TGTGCCAGCAGCGTCACAGATACGCAGTATTTT. Translation gives CASSVTDTQYF. This chain uses TRBV2 with TRBJ2-3; D ambiguous. Trimming left V 6 bases short and J 2 bases short, with 3 bases between. This CDR3 has 11 residues. The germline CDR1 and CDR2 sequences are SNHLY and FYNNEI.

V usage is TRBV9 and J usage is TRBJ2-2, with 10 bases fitting TRBD2. Trimming took 3 bases from V and 6 from J; bases not matched to a gene: 14. The length of the CDR3 is 18 residues. The V gene's germline CDR1 is SGDLS and CDR2 YYNGEE. In DNA form, the CDR3 reads TGTGCCAGCAGCGACCAGGCAGTAGCGGGAGGTTCCCCCGGGGAGCTGTTTTTT. It encodes CASSDQAVAGGSPGELFF.

This clone was observed a single time. The J gene is TRBJ1-2, the V gene TRBV30; D perhaps matches TRBD1 (5 bases). From germline, CDR1 is GTSNPN and CDR2 SVGIG (reference sequence). CDR3 length: 13 residues. The V and J ends lost 3 bases and 13 bases respectively, with 21 bases between them. CDR3 loop: CAWSRPGTLIFTF. The DNA of the CDR3 is TGTGCCTGGAGCCGCCCCGGGACTCTCATATTCACCTTC. Full variable domain (rest looked up from reference TRBV30 and TRBJ1-2): SQTIHQWPATLVQPVGSPLSLECTVEGTSNPNLYWYRQAAGRGLQLLFYSVGIGQISSEVPQNLSASRPQDRQFILSSKKLLLSDSGFYLCAWSRPGTLIFTFGSGTRLTVV.

This chain connects TRBV10-2 to TRBJ1-6; 7 positions match TRBD1. The ends lost 5 bases at V and 6 bases at J; junction bases unmatched: 4. The CDR3 totals 14 residues. Germline V gives CDR1 WSHSY, CDR2 SAAADI. The CDR3 coding sequence is TGCGCCAGCAGTTCAGGGGGTGGTAATTCACCCCTCCACTTT. Translated, it gives CASSSGGGNSPLHF.

This chain uses TRBV27 with TRBJ2-1, with TRBD2 identical over 7 bases. This CDR3 is 16 amino acids long. Germline CDR1 and CDR2: MNHEY and SMNVEV (reference sequence). V gave up 3 bases and J gave up 8 bases; unmatched junction bases: 13. The CDR3 spells CASSFPGAGVMDEQFF. The CDR3 DNA sequence: TGTGCCAGCAGTTTTCCTGGGGCGGGAGTGATGGATGAGCAGTTCTTC.

This chain links TRBV2 with TRBJ1-5, with 8 bases matching TRBD1. The CDR3 runs 15 residues. Germline loops: CDR1 SNHLY, CDR2 FYNNEI. Unmatched junction bases numbered 8, after V lost 4 bases and J lost 6 bases. The CDR3 sequence: CASSVLEQGGQPQHF. The CDR3 DNA follows: TGTGCCAGCAGTGTATTGGAACAGGGGGGTCAGCCCCAGCATTTT.

The chain employs TRBV9 and TRBJ2-3; 11 nucleotides align to TRBD2. The CDR3 spans 18 residues. V dropped 1 base and J dropped 6; count of bases not matched to a gene: 13. In germline, CDR1 is SGDLS, CDR2 YYNGEE. The CDR3 reads CASSVPSIAGGPPDTQYF. CDR3 DNA: TGTGCCAGCAGCGTACCCTCAATAGCGGGAGGGCCTCCCGATACGCAGTATTTT.

This clone was detected only once. The chain has TRBV19 and TRBJ2-7; TRBD1 aligns across 7 bases. The CDR3 loop spans 12 amino acids. Germline CDR1 LNHDA, CDR2 SQIVND (reference sequence). The trim removed 5 bases at V and 6 bases at J, leaving 4 bases unmatched. CDR3: CASSVDRVEQYF. For the CDR3, the DNA is TGTGCCAGTAGTGTCGACAGGGTCGAGCAGTACTTC.

This clone was recorded a few times. V usage is TRBV5-6 and J usage is TRBJ1-1; the match to TRBD1 covers 7 bases. Germline trimming cut 1 base from V and 3 bases from J; bases unmatched to any gene: 3. CDR3 size: 14 residues. From germline, CDR1 is SGHDT and CDR2 YYEEEE. In nucleotides, the CDR3 is TGTGCCAGCAGCTTGACAGGGGACGACACTGAAGCTTTCTTT. Protein sequence: CASSLTGDDTEAFF.

V and J are TRBV5-1 and TRBJ1-4; 8 nucleotides agree with TRBD1. V dropped 4 bases and J dropped 7; count of bases not matched to a gene: 6. This CDR3 spans 14 amino acids. In germline, CDR1 is SGHRS, CDR2 YFSETQ. The DNA of the CDR3 is TGCGCCAGCAGCCCAGACAGGGGTAGTGAAAAACTGTTTTTT. Amino acid sequence: CASSPDRGSEKLFF.

The genes are TRBV3-1 (or the pseudogene TRBV3-2) and TRBJ1-2; D is possibly TRBD1 (5 bases). The CDR3 covers 13 residues. V was cut by 4 bases and J by 8 bases, with 14 bases left in between. The germline V gene encodes CDR1 LGHDT and CDR2 YNNKEL (reference sequence). The CDR3 loop is CASSPREGLGYTF. The CDR3 region has the DNA TGTGCCAGCAGCCCCAGGGAGGGGTTAGGCTACACCTTC.

V and J are TRBV10-3 and TRBJ1-5; tentative D call: TRBD1 (5 bases). Germline CDR1 and CDR2: ENHRY and SYGVKD. The V and J ends lost 10 bases and 4 bases respectively, with 11 bases between them. The CDR3 has 12 residues. The CDR3, as DNA: TGTGCCACCCAGGGAGGTAATCAGCCCCAGCATTTT. Its protein is CATQGGNQPQHF.

This rearrangement joins TRBV6-5 to TRBJ1-2, with 7 bases fitting TRBD1. V lost 8 bases and J lost 3; bases outside the gene matches: 9. CDR1 is MNHEY, CDR2 SVGAGI, per germline. The CDR3 has 14 residues. CDR3 protein: CASGLRQGYYGYTF. The CDR3 nucleotides are TGTGCCAGCGGGCTCCGACAGGGATACTATGGCTACACCTTC.

The chain carries TRBV9 and TRBJ1-4; 9 bases align to TRBD1. The CDR3 consists of 15 residues. In germline, CDR1 is SGDLS, CDR2 YYNGEE. The ends lost 3 bases at V and 8 bases at J; junction bases unmatched: 8. The CDR3 reads CASSESGTGTEKLFF. The CDR3 DNA sequence: TGTGCCAGCAGCGAGTCCGGGACAGGGACGGAAAAACTGTTTTTT. The variable domain in full, completed from reference TRBV9 and TRBJ1-4, reads DSGVTQTPKHLITATGQRVTLRCSPRSGDLSVYWYQQSLDQGLQFLIQYYNGEERAKGNILERFSAQQFPDLHSELNLSSLELGDSALYFCASSESGTGTEKLFFGSGTQLSVL.

V and J are TRBV19 and TRBJ2-3, with D possibly matching TRBD2 (6 bases). Trimming left V 5 bases short and J 3 bases short, with 15 bases between. The CDR3 totals 15 residues. Per germline, CDR1 LNHDA and CDR2 SQIVND (reference sequence). CDR3 coding DNA: TGTGCCAGTAGTCCGAGACTAGTGAGAACAGATACGCAGTATTTT. Translated: CASSPRLVRTDTQYF.

The CDR3 bases are TGCAGCGTTGGAGGGAATCAGCCCCAGCATTTT. Its translation: CSVGGNQPQHF. The V and J genes are TRBV29-1 and TRBJ1-5; the D is unclear. Germline CDR1 SQVTM, CDR2 ANQGSEA. This CDR3 spans 11 amino acids. The V end was cut by 4 bases, the J end by 4 bases, with 5 bases between.

The chain carries TRBV9 and TRBJ2-1; 8 nucleotides align to TRBD1. V was clipped by 5 bases and J by 4 bases; unmatched bases: 8. The CDR3 is made up of 15 amino acids. CDR1 and CDR2 from the germline V gene are SGDLS and YYNGEE. CDR3: CASSAGTGPYNEQFF. Written as DNA, the CDR3 is TGTGCCAGCAGTGCCGGGACAGGACCTTACAATGAGCAGTTCTTC.

J is TRBJ2-1 and V is TRBV6-4; 10 bases match TRBD2. The CDR3 extends over 15 amino acids. CDR1 MRHNA and CDR2 SNTAGT come from the germline V gene. With V trimmed by 7 bases and J by 6 bases, 9 bases remained unmatched. CDR3 DNA sequence: TGTGCCAGCAACCCAACTAGCGGGGACAGCAATGAGCAGTTCTTC. Translating gives CASNPTSGDSNEQFF.